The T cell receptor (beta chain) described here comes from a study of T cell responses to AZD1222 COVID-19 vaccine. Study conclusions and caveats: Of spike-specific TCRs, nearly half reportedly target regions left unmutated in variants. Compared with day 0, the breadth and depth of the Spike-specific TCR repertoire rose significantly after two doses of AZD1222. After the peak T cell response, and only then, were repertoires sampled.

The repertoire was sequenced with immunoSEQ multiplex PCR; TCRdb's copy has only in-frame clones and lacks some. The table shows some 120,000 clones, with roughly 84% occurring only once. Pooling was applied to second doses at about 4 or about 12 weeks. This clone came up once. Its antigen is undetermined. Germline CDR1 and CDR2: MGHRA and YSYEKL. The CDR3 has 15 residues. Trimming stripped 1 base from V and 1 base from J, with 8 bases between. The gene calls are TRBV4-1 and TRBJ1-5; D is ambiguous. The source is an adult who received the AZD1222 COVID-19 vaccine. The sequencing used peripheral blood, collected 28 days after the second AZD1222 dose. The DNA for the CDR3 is TGCGCCAGCAGCCAAGTTGATATGAGCAATCAGCCCCAGCATTTT. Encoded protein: CASSQVDMSNQPQHF.